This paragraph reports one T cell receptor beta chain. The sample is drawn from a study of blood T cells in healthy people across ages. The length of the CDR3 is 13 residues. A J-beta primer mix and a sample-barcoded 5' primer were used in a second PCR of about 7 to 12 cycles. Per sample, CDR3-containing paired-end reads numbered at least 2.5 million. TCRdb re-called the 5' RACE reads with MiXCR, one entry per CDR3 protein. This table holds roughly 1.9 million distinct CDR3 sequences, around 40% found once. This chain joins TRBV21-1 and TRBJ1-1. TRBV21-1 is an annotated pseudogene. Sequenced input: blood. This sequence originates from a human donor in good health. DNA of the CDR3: TGTGCCAGACCGCGGGACAAGAACACTGAAGCTTTCTTT. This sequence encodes CARPRDKNTEAFF.